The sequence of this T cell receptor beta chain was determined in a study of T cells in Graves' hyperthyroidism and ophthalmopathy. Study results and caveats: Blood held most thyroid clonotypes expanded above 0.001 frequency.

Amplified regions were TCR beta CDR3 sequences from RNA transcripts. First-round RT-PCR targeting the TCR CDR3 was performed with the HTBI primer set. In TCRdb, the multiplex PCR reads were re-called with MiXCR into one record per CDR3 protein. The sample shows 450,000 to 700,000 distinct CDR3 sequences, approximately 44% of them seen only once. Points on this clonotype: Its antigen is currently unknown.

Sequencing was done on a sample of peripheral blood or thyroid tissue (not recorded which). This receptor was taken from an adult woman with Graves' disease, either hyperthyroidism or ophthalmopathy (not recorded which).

The CDR3 sequence: CASRQTSGSSYEQYF. CDR3 nucleotides: TGTGCCAGCAGGCAAACTAGCGGGAGCTCCTACGAGCAGTACTTC. The chain carries TRBV7-2 and TRBJ2-7; 11 bases are a match to TRBD2. The CDR3 is 15 residues long. V lost 6 bases and J lost 0; bases outside the gene matches: 4. Germline loops: CDR1 SGHTA, CDR2 FQGNSA.